This TCR beta chain was captured by sequencing in a study of blood T cell repertoires in COVID-19. Background on the study: The analysed material was cDNA or gDNA that came from T cells, B-cell-depleted T cells, or PBMCs.

Authors' data handling: Estimated nucleated cell counts came from reference gene primer amplification. Profiling relied on immunoSEQ multiplex PCR, and the TCRdb table lists in-frame clones only, not all of them. V, J and clone size were drawn from that table, and D and trimming were deduced from the DNA. The sample yields about 180,000 clones, around 77% seen once. The CDR3 sequence is 16 residues long. Germline V gives CDR1 SGHKS, CDR2 YYEKEE (reference sequence). V lost 1 base, J lost 0 bases, and 11 bases lay in between. Material: peripheral blood. This chain joins TRBV5-5 and TRBJ2-1; perhaps TRBD1 as D (6 bases). The sequence came from a man between 65 and 79 years old with active or convalescent COVID-19. The CDR3 loop is CASSLSGDFSYNEQFF. CDR3 in DNA: TGTGCCAGCAGCTTGTCAGGGGATTTCTCCTACAATGAGCAGTTCTTC.